Presented here are 25 T cell receptor beta chains from one specimen sequenced in a study of cytomegalovirus exposure and HLA in healthy donors. Amplification used 60 Vbeta primers and 13 Jbeta primers. Measured with immunoSEQ multiplex PCR; TCRdb has only the in-frame clones, and not every one. Found here are about 140,000 clones, roughly four fifths of them singletons; the top ten hold around 10%. The sequencing input was PBMCs. All receptors derive from a woman aged 45 to 65 in good health and CMV-seropositive.

This clone has more than one count but fewer than ten. V and J are TRBV30 and TRBJ2-5, with 11 bases aligning to TRBD2. The CDR3 is 17 amino acids. With V trimmed by 0 bases and J by 7 bases, 13 bases remained unmatched. In germline, CDR1 is GTSNPN, CDR2 SVGIG (reference sequence). The CDR3 here is CAWSVQVIAGGPGTQYF. The CDR3 DNA reads as TGTGCCTGGAGTGTACAGGTGATAGCGGGGGGGCCGGGGACCCAGTACTTC.

Only one count was recorded for this clone. The J gene is TRBJ2-7, the V gene TRBV7-2; D possibly corresponds to TRBD1 (6 bases). V was shortened by 2 bases and J by 6 bases, with 11 bases between the two germline ends. The CDR3 runs 13 residues. From germline, CDR1 is SGHTA and CDR2 FQGNSA. This CDR3 is CASSLIWGLEQYF. The CDR3 coding sequence is TGTGCCAGCAGCTTAATCTGGGGGCTCGAGCAGTACTTC.

The rearrangement joins TRBV11-3 to TRBJ1-1, with D perhaps matching TRBD1 (5 bases). Trimming took off 2 bases at V and 4 bases at J, with 11 bases between the two ends. This CDR3 has 14 amino acids. CDR1 is SGHNT and CDR2 is YENEEA in the germline V gene. This chain's CDR3 is CASSLRPGGTEAFF. CDR3 nucleotides: TGTGCCAGCAGCTTACGCCCGGGGGGCACTGAAGCTTTCTTT.

J is TRBJ2-2 and V is TRBV10-3; 9 bases align to TRBD1. The V gene's germline CDR1 is ENHRY and CDR2 SYGVKD. This CDR3 spans 15 amino acids. V gave up 4 bases and J gave up 2 bases; unmatched junction bases: 2. The CDR3, as DNA: TGTGCCATCAGTGGGGACAGGGCAAACACCGGGGAGCTGTTTTTT. This translates into CAISGDRANTGELFF.

This clone is a singleton in its sample. One end of the junction varies from germline; a read error may be responsible. The rearrangement joins TRBV19 to TRBJ2-3, with TRBD2 as a possible D gene (6 bases). This CDR3 is 17 amino acids long. The V gene's germline CDR1 is LNHDA and CDR2 SQIVND (reference sequence). The DNA of the CDR3 is TGTACCAGTACCGCCTGGTGGGGGGAAACTAGCACAGATACGCAGTATTTT. Protein: CTSTAWWGETSTDTQYF.

The chain carries TRBV7-8 and TRBJ1-5; 8 bases match TRBD1. Germline V CDR1 and CDR2: SGHVS, FQNEAQ. This CDR3 region has 18 residues. Unmatched junction bases numbered 10, after V lost 0 bases and J lost 3 bases. Here the CDR3 reads CASSLAMAGGLNNQPQHF. The CDR3 bases are TGTGCCAGCAGCTTAGCGATGGCAGGGGGCCTCAACAATCAGCCCCAGCATTTT.

The chain recombines TRBV7-2 with TRBJ2-3; D is possibly TRBD2 (6 bases). V was trimmed by 2 bases and J by 0 bases, leaving 12 bases between them. This CDR3 has 16 amino acids. Germline V CDR1 and CDR2: SGHTA, FQGNSA. The CDR3 sequence: CASSLLSGTSTDTQYF. CDR3 bases: TGTGCCAGCAGCTTATTGTCGGGGACTAGCACAGATACGCAGTATTTT.

The rearrangement uses TRBV5-6 and TRBJ2-7; TRBD1 matches 8 bases. Germline CDR1 and CDR2: SGHDT and YYEEEE. CDR3 length equals 15 residues. Losses at the gene ends were 5 bases for V and 3 bases for J; bases not matched to a gene: 10. The DNA of the CDR3 is TGTGCCAGCAGTATCACCCGGACAGGGAGCTACGAGCAGTACTTC. Protein: CASSITRTGSYEQYF.

This chain uses TRBV5-6 with TRBJ2-1; 10 bases fit TRBD2. The germline V gene has CDR1 SGHDT and CDR2 YYEEEE. The CDR3 contains 15 residues. J was trimmed by 5 bases and V by 3 bases; bases with no gene match: 5. CDR3 bases: TGTGCCAGCAGCTCCGGACTAGCGGAGCACAATGAGCAGTTCTTC. The encoded protein is CASSSGLAEHNEQFF.

This clone has only one observation. This chain joins TRBV7-9 and TRBJ1-2; TRBD1 might be the D (6 bases). With 5 bases removed from V and 4 bases from J, the gap between germline ends came to 11 bases. This CDR3 contains 13 residues. Germline V gene lookup returns CDR1 SEHNR and CDR2 FQNEAQ (reference sequence). DNA of the CDR3: TGTGCCAGCAGCCCTGGGGGCGCCTATGGCTACACCTTC. Its translation is CASSPGGAYGYTF.

The rearrangement uses TRBV19 and TRBJ1-4, with no clear D. CDR3 size: 13 residues. V was pared by 4 bases and J by 3 bases, with 6 bases between. Germline V lookup: CDR1 LNHDA, CDR2 SQIVND (reference sequence). The CDR3 sequence: CASSRGPNEKLFF. CDR3 coding DNA: TGTGCCAGTAGTAGAGGGCCTAATGAAAAACTGTTTTTT.

This clone was counted a single time. This chain connects TRBV9 to TRBJ1-5; 11 nucleotides line up with TRBD1. Unmatched junction bases numbered 8, after V lost 3 bases and J lost 6 bases. Germline CDR1 and CDR2: SGDLS and YYNGEE. The CDR3 has 16 amino acids. This CDR3 is CASSGPGQGVSQPQHF. CDR3 nucleotide sequence: TGTGCCAGCAGCGGTCCGGGACAGGGGGTAAGTCAGCCCCAGCATTTT.

The V and J genes are TRBV10-2 and TRBJ1-2; the match to TRBD1 covers 7 bases. CDR1 and CDR2 (germline): WSHSY, SAAADI. V lost 8 bases and J lost 8; bases outside the gene matches: 14. This CDR3 is built from 14 residues. CDR3 coding DNA: TGCGCCAGCCACACAAGACAGGGAACCTTCGGCTACACCTTC. Its translation: CASHTRQGTFGYTF.

The sample holds a few counts of this clone. This sequence joins TRBV18 and TRBJ1-5, with D possibly being TRBD1 (5 bases). The V end was cut by 3 bases, the J end by 1 base, with 13 bases between. The CDR3 is made up of 16 amino acids. From germline, CDR1 is KGHSH and CDR2 LQKENI. The CDR3 nucleotides read TGTGCCAGCTCACCCATAGGAGGGGACAGCAATCAGCCCCAGCATTTT. It yields the protein CASSPIGGDSNQPQHF.

This sequence joins TRBV29-1 and TRBJ2-1; TRBD1 matches at 8 bases. The CDR3 spans 13 residues. V trimming: 4 bases; J trimming: 4 bases; junction bases outside the gene matches: 3. Germline CDR1 reads SQVTM; CDR2 reads ANQGSEA. The CDR3 bases are TGCAGCGTTGGACAGGGGACATACAATGAGCAGTTCTTC. Protein sequence: CSVGQGTYNEQFF.

This chain connects TRBV11-2 to TRBJ1-3, with D possibly TRBD1 on 5 matching bases. The CDR3 spans 16 residues. Trimming cost V 3 bases and J 0 bases, with 12 bases left between them. Germline CDR1 SGHAT, CDR2 FQNNGV. The CDR3 DNA reads as TGTGCCAGCAGCTTCGGATCGGACAACTCTGGAAACACCATATATTTT. Its translation: CASSFGSDNSGNTIYF.

In DNA form, the CDR3 reads TGTGCCAGCAGCTTAGGAGCGGGGGATTACAATGAGCAGTTCTTC. This gives the protein CASSLGAGDYNEQFF. This chain joins TRBV11-2 and TRBJ2-1; 8 bases match TRBD2. This CDR3 has 15 residues. The V gene end was trimmed by 1 base and the J gene end by 4 bases; junction bases not matched to a gene: 3. Germline V CDR1 and CDR2: SGHAT, FQNNGV.

This clone has just a few counts. The V and J genes are TRBV4-1 and TRBJ1-2; TRBD1 matches at 9 bases. Trimming at V came to 2 bases and at J to 6 bases, leaving 10 bases not matched to a gene. The CDR3 covers 16 residues. CDR1 and CDR2 from the germline V gene are MGHRA and YSYEKL. CDR3 residues: CASSQKPGQGMDGYTF. The CDR3 nucleotides are TGCGCCAGCAGCCAAAAACCGGGACAGGGTATGGATGGCTACACCTTC.

The V call is TRBV7-3, the J call TRBJ2-5; 8 nucleotides line up with TRBD2. Germline V lookup: CDR1 SGHTA, CDR2 FQGTGA. J was trimmed by 2 bases and V by 2 bases; bases with no gene match: 4. This CDR3 spans 15 amino acids. The CDR3 loop is CASSLLTSGQETQYF. The CDR3 nucleotides are TGTGCCAGCAGCTTACTAACTAGCGGACAAGAGACCCAGTACTTC. Drawing the rest from reference TRBV7-3 and TRBJ2-5, the complete variable domain is GAGVSQTPSNKVTEKGKYVELRCDPISGHTALYWYRQSLGQGPEFLIYFQGTGAADDSGLPNDRFFAVRPEGSVSTLKIQRTERGDSAVYLCASSLLTSGQETQYFGPGTRLLVL.

This clone was found once. The genes are TRBV4-1 and TRBJ2-3, with D hard to call. V shed 1 base and J shed 0 bases, with 8 bases lying between them. This CDR3 has 15 residues. Germline V gives CDR1 MGHRA, CDR2 YSYEKL. CDR3 protein: CASSQGGPSTDTQYF. CDR3 coding DNA: TGCGCCAGCAGCCAAGGAGGCCCGAGCACAGATACGCAGTATTTT.

The V call is TRBV7-9, the J call TRBJ2-1; D remains unclear. V lost 2 bases and J 7 bases, leaving 6 bases between the germline ends. The CDR3 totals 12 residues. Looked up from germline, CDR1 is SEHNR and CDR2 is FQNEAQ (reference sequence). The CDR3 spells CASSLSGNEQFF. The CDR3 DNA is TGTGCCAGCAGCTTATCGGGTAATGAGCAGTTCTTC. The full variable domain, with the rest looked up from reference TRBV7-9 and TRBJ2-1, is DTGVSQNPRHKITKRGQNVTFRCDPISEHNRLYWYRQTLGQGPEFLTYFQNEAQLEKSRLLSDRFSAERPKGSFSTLEIQRTEQGDSAMYLCASSLSGNEQFFGPGTRLTVL.

In its sample, this clone was seen once. This chain links TRBV28 with TRBJ1-2; tentative D call: TRBD1 (6 bases). Germline loops: CDR1 MDHEN, CDR2 SYDVKM. V shed 6 bases and J shed 4 bases, with 15 bases lying between them. The CDR3 runs 14 residues. CDR3 bases: TGTGCCAGCAGCTCTCCGGGACACATCTATGGCTACACCTTC. This encodes CASSSPGHIYGYTF.

The rearrangement links TRBV18 to TRBJ2-1, with 9 bases matching TRBD2. The length of the CDR3 is 13 residues. CDR1 and CDR2 (germline): KGHSH, LQKENI. V shed 6 bases and J 6 bases; nucleotides not matched to a gene: 3. The CDR3 reads CASSLSGSNEQFF. The CDR3 DNA reads as TGTGCCAGCTCGCTTAGCGGGAGCAATGAGCAGTTCTTC.

Here the CDR3 reads CASSISQVRSYEQYF. The CDR3 DNA reads TGTGCCAGTAGTATTTCCCAGGTCCGAAGCTACGAGCAGTACTTC. This chain joins TRBV19 and TRBJ2-7, with D uncertain. CDR1 and CDR2 from the germline V gene are LNHDA and SQIVND (reference sequence). The CDR3 length is 15 residues. V lost 3 bases to trimming and J lost 3 bases, with 15 bases between them.

This chain links TRBV30 with TRBJ2-5; a possible D gene is TRBD1 (5 bases). CDR3 size: 12 residues. The V end was cut by 3 bases, the J end by 3 bases, with 8 bases between. CDR1 is GTSNPN and CDR2 is SVGIG in the germline V gene (reference sequence). In DNA form, the CDR3 reads TGTGCCTGGAGCCTAGGGGAAGAGACCCAGTACTTC. It codes for CAWSLGEETQYF.